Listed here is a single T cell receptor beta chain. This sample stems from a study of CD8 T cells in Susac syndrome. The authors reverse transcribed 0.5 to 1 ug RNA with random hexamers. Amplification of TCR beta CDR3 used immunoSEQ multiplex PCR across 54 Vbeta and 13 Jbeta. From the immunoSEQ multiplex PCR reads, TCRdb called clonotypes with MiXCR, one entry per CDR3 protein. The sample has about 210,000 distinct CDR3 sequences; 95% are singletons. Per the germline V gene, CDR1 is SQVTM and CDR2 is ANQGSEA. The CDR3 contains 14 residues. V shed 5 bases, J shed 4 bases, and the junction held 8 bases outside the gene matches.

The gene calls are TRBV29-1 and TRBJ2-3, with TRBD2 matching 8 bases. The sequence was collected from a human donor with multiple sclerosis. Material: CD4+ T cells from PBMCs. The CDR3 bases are TGCAGCGTTAGGGAAACTAGCGGCTCAGATACGCAGTATTTT. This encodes CSVRETSGSDTQYF.